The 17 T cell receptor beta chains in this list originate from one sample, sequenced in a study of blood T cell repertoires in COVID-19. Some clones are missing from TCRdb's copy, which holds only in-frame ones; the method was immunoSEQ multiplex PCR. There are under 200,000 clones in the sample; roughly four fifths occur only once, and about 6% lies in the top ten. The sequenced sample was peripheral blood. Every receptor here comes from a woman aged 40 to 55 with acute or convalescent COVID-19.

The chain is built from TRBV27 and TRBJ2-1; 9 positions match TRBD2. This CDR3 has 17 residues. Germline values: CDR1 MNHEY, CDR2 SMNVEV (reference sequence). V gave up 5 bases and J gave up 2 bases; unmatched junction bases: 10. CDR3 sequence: CASSPVGAGGPYNEQFF. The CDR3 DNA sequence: TGTGCCAGCAGTCCCGTTGGGGCGGGAGGGCCCTACAATGAGCAGTTCTTC.

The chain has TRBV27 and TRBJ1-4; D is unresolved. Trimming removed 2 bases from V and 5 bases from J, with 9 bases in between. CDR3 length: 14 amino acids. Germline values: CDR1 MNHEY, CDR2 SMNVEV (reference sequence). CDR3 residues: CASSLRRNNEKLFF. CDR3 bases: TGTGCCAGCAGTTTAAGGCGGAACAATGAAAAACTGTTTTTT.

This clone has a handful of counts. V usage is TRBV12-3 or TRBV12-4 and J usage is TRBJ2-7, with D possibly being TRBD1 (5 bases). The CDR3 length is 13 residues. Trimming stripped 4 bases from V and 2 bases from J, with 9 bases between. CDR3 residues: CASSSIQAYEQYF. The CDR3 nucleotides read TGTGCCAGCAGTTCGATACAGGCCTACGAGCAGTACTTC.

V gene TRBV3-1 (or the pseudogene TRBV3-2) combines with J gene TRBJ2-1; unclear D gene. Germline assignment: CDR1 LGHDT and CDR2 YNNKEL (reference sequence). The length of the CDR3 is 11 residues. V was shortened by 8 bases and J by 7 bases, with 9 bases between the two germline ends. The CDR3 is CASGHWNEQFF. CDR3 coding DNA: TGTGCCAGCGGGCATTGGAATGAGCAGTTCTTC.

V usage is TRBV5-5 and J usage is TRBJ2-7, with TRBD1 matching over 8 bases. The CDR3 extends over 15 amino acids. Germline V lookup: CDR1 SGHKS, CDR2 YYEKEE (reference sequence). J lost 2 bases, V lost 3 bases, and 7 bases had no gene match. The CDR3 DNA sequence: TGTGCCAGCAGCTGGACAGGGCTAAACACCTACGAGCAGTACTTC. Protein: CASSWTGLNTYEQYF.

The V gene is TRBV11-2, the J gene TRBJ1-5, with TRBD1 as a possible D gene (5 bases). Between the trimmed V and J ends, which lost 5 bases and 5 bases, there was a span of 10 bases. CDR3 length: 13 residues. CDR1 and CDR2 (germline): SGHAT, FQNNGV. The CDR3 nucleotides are TGTGCCAGCAGCAGACAAGGGGATCAGCCCCAGCATTTT. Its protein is CASSRQGDQPQHF. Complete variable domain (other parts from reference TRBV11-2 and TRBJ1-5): EAGVAQSPRYKIIEKRQSVAFWCNPISGHATLYWYQQILGQGPKLLIQFQNNGVVDDSQLPKDRFSAERLKGVDSTLKIQPAKLEDSAVYLCASSRQGDQPQHFGDGTRLSIL.

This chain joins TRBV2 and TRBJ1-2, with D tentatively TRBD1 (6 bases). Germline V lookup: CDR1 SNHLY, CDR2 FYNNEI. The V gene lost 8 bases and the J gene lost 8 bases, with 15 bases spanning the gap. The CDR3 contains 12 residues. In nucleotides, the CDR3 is TGTGCCAGCGACCTAGGGCAGGGGGGCTACACCTTC. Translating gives CASDLGQGGYTF.

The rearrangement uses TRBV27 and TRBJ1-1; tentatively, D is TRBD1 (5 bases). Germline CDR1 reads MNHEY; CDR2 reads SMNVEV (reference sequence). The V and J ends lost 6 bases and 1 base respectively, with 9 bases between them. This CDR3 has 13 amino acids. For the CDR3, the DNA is TGTGCCAGCAGCTATAGGGGGAACACTGAAGCTTTCTTT. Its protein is CASSYRGNTEAFF.

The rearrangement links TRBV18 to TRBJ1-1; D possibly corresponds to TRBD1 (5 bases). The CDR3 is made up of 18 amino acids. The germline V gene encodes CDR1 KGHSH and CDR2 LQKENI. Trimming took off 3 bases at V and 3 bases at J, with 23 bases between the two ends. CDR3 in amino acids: CASSPRQTPGGIDTEAFF. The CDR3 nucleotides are TGTGCCAGCTCACCTAGACAAACCCCCGGGGGTATCGACACTGAAGCTTTCTTT. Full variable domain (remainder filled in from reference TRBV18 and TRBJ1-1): NAGVMQNPRHLVRRRGQEARLRCSPMKGHSHVYWYRQLPEEGLKFMVYLQKENIIDESGMPKERFSAEFPKEGPSILRIQQVVRGDSAAYFCASSPRQTPGGIDTEAFFGQGTRLTVV.

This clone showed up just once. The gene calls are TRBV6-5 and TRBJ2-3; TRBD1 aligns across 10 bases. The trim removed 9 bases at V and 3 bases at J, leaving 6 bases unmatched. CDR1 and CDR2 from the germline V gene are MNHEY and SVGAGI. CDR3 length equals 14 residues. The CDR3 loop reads CASRRGQGTDTQYF. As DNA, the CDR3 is TGTGCCAGTAGGAGGGGACAGGGGACAGATACGCAGTATTTT.

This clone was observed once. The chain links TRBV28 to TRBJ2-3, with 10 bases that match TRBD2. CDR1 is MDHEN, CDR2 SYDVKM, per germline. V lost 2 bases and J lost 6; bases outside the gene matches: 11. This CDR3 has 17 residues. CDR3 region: CASSLMASGSNRDTQYF. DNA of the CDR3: TGTGCCAGCAGTTTAATGGCTAGCGGGAGTAACAGGGATACGCAGTATTTT.

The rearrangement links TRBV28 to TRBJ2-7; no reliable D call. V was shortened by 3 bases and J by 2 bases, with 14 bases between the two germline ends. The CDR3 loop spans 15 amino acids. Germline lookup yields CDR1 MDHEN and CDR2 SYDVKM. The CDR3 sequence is CASSFDNLGPYEQYF. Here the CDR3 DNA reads TGTGCCAGCAGTTTCGACAACTTGGGCCCCTACGAGCAGTACTTC.

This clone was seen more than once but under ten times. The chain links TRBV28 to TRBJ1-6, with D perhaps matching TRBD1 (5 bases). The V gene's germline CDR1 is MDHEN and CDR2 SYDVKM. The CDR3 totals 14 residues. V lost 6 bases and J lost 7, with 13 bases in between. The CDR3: CASRPGGSNSPLHF. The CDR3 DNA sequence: TGTGCCAGCAGGCCGGGGGGGTCGAATTCACCCCTCCACTTT.

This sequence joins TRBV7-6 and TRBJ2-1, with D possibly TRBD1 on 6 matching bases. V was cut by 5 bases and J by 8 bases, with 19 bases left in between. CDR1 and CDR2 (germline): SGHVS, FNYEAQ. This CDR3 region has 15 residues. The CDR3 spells CASSLQWGPGDEQFF. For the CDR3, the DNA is TGTGCCAGCAGCCTTCAGTGGGGGCCGGGCGATGAGCAGTTCTTC.

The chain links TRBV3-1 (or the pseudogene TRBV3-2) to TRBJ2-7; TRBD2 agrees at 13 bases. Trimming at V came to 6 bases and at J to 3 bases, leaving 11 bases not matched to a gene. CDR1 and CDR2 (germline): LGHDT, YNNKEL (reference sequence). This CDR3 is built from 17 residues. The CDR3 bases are TGTGCCAGCAGGAGAGGGACTAGCGGGAACGTCGGCTACGAGCAGTACTTC. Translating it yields CASRRGTSGNVGYEQYF.

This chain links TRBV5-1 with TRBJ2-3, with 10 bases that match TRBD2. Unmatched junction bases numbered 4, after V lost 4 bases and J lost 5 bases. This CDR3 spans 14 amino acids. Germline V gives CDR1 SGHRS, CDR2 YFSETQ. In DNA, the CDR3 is TGCGCCAGCAGCGAAGCGGGGGGGTTAGATACGCAGTATTTT. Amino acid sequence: CASSEAGGLDTQYF.

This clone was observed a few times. The CDR3 DNA follows: TGTGCCACCAGTGATGCCACAGGGGGCTCCTACAATGAGCAGTTCTTC. Translation gives CATSDATGGSYNEQFF. J is TRBJ2-1 and V is TRBV24-1; TRBD1 matches at 8 bases. Germline V CDR1 and CDR2: KGHDR, SFDVKD. The CDR3 extends over 16 amino acids. V lost 3 bases and J lost 0; bases outside the gene matches: 3.